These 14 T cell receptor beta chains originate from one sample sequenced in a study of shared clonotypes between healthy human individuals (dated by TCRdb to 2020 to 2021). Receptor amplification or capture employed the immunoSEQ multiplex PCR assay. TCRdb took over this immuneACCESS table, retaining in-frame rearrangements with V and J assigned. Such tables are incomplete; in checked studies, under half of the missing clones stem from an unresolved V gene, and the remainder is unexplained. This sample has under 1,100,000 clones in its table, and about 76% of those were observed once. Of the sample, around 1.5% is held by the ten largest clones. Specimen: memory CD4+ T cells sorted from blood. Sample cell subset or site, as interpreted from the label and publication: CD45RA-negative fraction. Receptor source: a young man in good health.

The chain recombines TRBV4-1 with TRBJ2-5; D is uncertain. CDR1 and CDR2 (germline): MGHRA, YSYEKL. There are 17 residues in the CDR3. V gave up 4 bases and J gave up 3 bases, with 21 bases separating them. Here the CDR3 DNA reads TGCGCCAGCAGCCCCTCCCCAGCGTGGGGATCTAAAGAGACCCAGTACTTC. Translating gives CASSPSPAWGSKETQYF.

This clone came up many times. CDR3 sequence: CASSLGAGVYNEQFF. The CDR3 DNA is TGTGCCAGCAGCTTGGGAGCGGGAGTGTACAATGAGCAGTTCTTC. The chain is built from TRBV5-4 and TRBJ2-1; TRBD2 matches 8 bases. V gave up 0 bases and J gave up 4 bases; unmatched junction bases: 3. From germline, CDR1 is SGHNT and CDR2 YYREEE (reference sequence). The CDR3 is made up of 15 amino acids. Full variable domain (outside the CDR3, taken from reference TRBV5-4 and TRBJ2-1): ETGVTQSPTHLIKTRGQQVTLRCSSQSGHNTVSWYQQALGQGPQFIFQYYREEENGRGNFPPRFSGLQFPNYSSELNVNALELDDSALYLCASSLGAGVYNEQFFGPGTRLTVL.

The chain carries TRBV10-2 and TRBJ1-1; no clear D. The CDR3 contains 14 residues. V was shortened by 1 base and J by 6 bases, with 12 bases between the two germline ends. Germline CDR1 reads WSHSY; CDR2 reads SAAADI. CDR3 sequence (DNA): TGCGCCAGCAGTGAGTTGGCAGAGGGAGCTGAAGCTTTCTTT. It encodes CASSELAEGAEAFF.

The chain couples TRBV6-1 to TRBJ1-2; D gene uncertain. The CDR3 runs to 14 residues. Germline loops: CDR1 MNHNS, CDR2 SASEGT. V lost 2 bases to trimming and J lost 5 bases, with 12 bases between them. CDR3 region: CASSEQQNLYGYTF. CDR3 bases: TGTGCCAGCAGTGAACAACAGAATTTATATGGCTACACCTTC.

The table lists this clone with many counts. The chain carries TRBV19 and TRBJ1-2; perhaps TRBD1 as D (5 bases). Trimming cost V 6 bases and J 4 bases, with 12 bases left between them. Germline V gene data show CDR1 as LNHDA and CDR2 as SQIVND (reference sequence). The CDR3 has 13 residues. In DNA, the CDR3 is TGTGCCAGTAGGCCCCGGGGCTCCTATGGCTACACCTTC. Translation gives CASRPRGSYGYTF.

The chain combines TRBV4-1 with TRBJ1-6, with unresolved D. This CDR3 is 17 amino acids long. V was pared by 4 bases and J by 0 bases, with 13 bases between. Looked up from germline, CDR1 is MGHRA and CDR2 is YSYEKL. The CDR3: CASSLGLLSSYNSPLHF. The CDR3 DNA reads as TGCGCCAGCAGCCTAGGACTCCTGAGCTCCTATAATTCACCCCTCCACTTT.

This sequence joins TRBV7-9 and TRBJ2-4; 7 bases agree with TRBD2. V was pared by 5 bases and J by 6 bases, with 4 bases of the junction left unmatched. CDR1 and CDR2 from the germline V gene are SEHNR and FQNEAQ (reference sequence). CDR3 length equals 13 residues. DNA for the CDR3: TGTGCCAGCAGCCCATCTAGCGGAAACATTCAGTACTTC. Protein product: CASSPSSGNIQYF.

CDR3 residues: CASSSMGRGLGTEAFF. CDR3 DNA: TGTGCCAGCAGCTCGATGGGGCGGGGGTTGGGCACTGAAGCTTTCTTT. The chain recombines TRBV7-8 with TRBJ1-1, with D possibly being TRBD1 (5 bases). In germline, CDR1 is SGHVS, CDR2 FQNEAQ. There are 16 residues in the CDR3. V was trimmed by 4 bases and J by 4 bases, leaving 19 bases between them. Drawing the rest from reference TRBV7-8 and TRBJ1-1, the complete variable domain is GAGVSQSPRYKVAKRGQDVALRCDPISGHVSLFWYQQALGQGPEFLTYFQNEAQLDKSGLPSDRFFAERPEGSVSTLKIQRTQQEDSAVYLCASSSMGRGLGTEAFFGQGTRLTVV.

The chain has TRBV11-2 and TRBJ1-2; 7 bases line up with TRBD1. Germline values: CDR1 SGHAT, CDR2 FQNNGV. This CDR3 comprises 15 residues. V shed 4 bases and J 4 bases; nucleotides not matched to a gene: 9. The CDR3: CASSSDRVGVYGYTF. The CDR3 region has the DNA TGTGCCAGCAGCTCCGACAGGGTTGGGGTCTATGGCTACACCTTC.

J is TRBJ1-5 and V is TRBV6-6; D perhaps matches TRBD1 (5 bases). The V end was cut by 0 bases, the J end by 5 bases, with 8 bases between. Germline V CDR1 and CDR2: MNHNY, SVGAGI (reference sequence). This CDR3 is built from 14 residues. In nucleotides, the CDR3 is TGTGCCAGCAGTTACTCTAGGGGAGATCAGCCCCAGCATTTT. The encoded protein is CASSYSRGDQPQHF.

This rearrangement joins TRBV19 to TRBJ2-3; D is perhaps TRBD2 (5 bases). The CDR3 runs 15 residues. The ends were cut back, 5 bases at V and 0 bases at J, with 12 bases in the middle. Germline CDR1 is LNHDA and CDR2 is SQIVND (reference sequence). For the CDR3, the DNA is TGTGCCAGTAGTCCCGCGTCGGGGAGCACAGATACGCAGTATTTT. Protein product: CASSPASGSTDTQYF.

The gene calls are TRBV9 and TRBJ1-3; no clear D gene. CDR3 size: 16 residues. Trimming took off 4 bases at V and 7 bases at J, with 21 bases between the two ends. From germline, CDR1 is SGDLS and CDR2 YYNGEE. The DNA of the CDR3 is TGTGCCAGCAGCCTGTCAGACCTAGGGTCGGGCAACACCATATATTTT. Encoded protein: CASSLSDLGSGNTIYF.

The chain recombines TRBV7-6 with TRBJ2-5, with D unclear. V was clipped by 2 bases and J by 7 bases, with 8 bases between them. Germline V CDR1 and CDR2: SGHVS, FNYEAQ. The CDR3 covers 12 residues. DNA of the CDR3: TGTGCCAGCAGCTTACCTCTCGCGACCCAGTACTTC. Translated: CASSLPLATQYF. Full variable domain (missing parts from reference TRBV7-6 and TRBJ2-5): GAGVSQSPRYKVTKRGQDVALRCDPISGHVSLYWYRQALGQGPEFLTYFNYEAQQDKSGLPNDRFSAERPEGSISTLTIQRTEQRDSAMYRCASSLPLATQYFGPGTRLLVL.

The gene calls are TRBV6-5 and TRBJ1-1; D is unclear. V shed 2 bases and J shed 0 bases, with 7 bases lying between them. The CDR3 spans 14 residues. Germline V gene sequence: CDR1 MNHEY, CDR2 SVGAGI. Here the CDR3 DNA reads TGTGCCAGCAGTTACGCGGCGCTGAACACTGAAGCTTTCTTT. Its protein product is CASSYAALNTEAFF.